This T cell receptor beta chain derives from a study of T-cell reconstitution after alpha-beta-depleted transplantation in children. Unique molecular identifiers were used in preparing the TCRbeta library. TCRdb re-derived calls from the PCR reads in MiXCR, one entry per CDR3 protein. The top ten clones hold 5% of a sample with some 830,000 distinct CDR3 sequences, under 20% of them seen once. Germline V gene lookup returns CDR1 SGHRS and CDR2 YFSETQ. The V and J ends lost 4 bases and 3 bases, in that order; junction bases with no gene match: 6. This CDR3 has 15 residues. In the case of this clonotype: The target antigen is unknown.

Study-wide points: By one year post-transplant, T-cell counts and diversity largely arose from T cells that were newly produced.

The sequences come from PBMCs, mostly from graft donor cells, collected 360 days after TCRalphabeta/CD19-depleted stem cell transplant. This chain connects TRBV5-1 to TRBJ2-7, with 11 bases lining up with TRBD1. The clonotype comes from a male patient between 5 and 17 years old who had a stem cell transplant for acute lymphoblastic leukemia, so the T cells may come from the graft donor. CDR3 sequence: CASSESGTGGYEQYF. The CDR3 DNA reads as TGCGCCAGCAGCGAATCCGGGACAGGGGGCTACGAGCAGTACTTC.